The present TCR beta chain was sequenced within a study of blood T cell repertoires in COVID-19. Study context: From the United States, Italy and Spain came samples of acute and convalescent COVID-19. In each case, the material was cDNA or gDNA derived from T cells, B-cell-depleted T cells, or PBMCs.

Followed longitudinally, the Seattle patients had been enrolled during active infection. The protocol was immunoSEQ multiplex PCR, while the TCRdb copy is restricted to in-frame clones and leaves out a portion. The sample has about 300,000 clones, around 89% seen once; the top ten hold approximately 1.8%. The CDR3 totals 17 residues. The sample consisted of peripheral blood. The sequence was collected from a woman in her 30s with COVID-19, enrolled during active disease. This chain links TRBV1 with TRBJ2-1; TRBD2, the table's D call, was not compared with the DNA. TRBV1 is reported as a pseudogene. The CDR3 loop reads CTSSQEGTSGGGNEQFF. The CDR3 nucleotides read TGCACCAGCAGCCAGGAAGGGACTAGCGGGGGGGGCAATGAGCAGTTCTTC.